This T cell receptor (beta chain) stems from a study of blood T cell repertoires in COVID-19. Turning to the study itself: COVID-19 samples, acute and convalescent, were from the United States, Italy and Spain.

Assay used: immunoSEQ multiplex PCR; TCRdb lists only in-frame clones, some missing. The table includes 120,000 or so clones, 65% to 90% detected once. Trimming cost V 7 bases and J 1 base, with 10 bases left between them. The CDR3 runs 13 residues. Looked up from germline, CDR1 is SGHKS and CDR2 is YYEKEE (reference sequence). Sequencing was carried out using peripheral blood. V is TRBV5-5 and J is TRBJ2-3; TRBD2 might be the D (5 bases). The receptor was isolated from a woman of 80 years or more with acute or convalescent COVID-19. This CDR3 reads CASARVGTDTQYF. In DNA form, the CDR3 reads TGTGCCAGCGCGCGGGTCGGCACAGATACGCAGTATTTT.